This T cell receptor (beta chain) was found in a study of technical replicates of blood from several donors. Method: immunoSEQ multiplex PCR; TCRdb's copy keeps in-frame clones and lacks some. The table records some 83,000 clones, about 92% of them present only once. The germline V gene encodes CDR1 MRHNA and CDR2 SNTAGT. The J segment lost 5 bases and the V segment lost 4 bases, leaving 8 bases of the junction unmatched. The CDR3 runs 15 residues. V gene TRBV6-4 combines with J gene TRBJ1-1, with TRBD1 matching over 9 bases. The clonotype comes from a human donor in good health. The sample comprised T cells isolated from PBMCs. CDR3 coding DNA: TGTGCCAGCAGTGCGCTAGGGACAGGGAAAACTGAAGCTTTCTTT. Its translation: CASSALGTGKTEAFF.